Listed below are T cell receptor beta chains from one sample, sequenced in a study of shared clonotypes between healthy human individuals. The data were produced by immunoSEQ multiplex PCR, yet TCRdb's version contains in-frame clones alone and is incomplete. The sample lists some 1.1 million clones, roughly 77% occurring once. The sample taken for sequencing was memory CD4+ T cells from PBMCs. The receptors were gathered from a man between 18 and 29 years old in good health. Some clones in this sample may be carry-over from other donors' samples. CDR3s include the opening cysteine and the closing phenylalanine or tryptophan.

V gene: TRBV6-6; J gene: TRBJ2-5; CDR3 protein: CASRHDVHRGTQYF
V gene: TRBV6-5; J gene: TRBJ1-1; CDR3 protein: CASRTLGGIAFF
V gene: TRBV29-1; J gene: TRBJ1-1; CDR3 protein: CSVVGMNTEAFF
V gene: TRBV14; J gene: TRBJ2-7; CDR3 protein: CASSNRDTYSYEQYF
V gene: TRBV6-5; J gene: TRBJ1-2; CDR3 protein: CASSYHTGGDYGYTF
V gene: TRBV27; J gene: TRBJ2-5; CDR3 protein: CATSRGRGETQYF
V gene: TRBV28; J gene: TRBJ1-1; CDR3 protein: CASRDTGNTEAFF
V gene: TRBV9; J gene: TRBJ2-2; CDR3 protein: CASSGTGNTGELFF
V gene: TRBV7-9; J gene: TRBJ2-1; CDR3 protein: CASSLGSGRTYNEQFF
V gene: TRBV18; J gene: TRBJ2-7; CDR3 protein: CASSPPPGWVQYF
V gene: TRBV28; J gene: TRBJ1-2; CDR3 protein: CASSRQQGRIF
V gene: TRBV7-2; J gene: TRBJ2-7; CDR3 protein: CASSQQQGGFSF
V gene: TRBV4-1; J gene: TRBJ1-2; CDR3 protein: CASSHAGTGIGYTF
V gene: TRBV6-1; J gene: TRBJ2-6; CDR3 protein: CASSPGKTGANVLTF
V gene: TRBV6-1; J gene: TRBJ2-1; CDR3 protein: CASRLAGYNEQFF
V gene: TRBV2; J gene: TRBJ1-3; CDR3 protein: CASAVSGNTIYF
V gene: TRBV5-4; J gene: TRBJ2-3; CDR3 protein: CASSLGGLAGIMSTDTQYF
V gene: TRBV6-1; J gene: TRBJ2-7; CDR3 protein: CASSAVNYEQYF
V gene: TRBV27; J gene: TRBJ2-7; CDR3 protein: CATGLSSYEQYF
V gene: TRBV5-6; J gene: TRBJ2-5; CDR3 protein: CASSLDRGRGETQYF
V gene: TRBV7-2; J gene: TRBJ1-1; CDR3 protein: CASSGMRIENTEAFF
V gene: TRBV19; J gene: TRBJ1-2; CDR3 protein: CASSIRDDGYTF
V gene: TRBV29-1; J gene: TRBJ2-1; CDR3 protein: CSVDWGGSNEQFF
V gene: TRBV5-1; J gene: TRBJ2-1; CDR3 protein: CASSPGTSGNDEQFF
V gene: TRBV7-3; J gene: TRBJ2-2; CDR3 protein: CASHGPGTRNTGELFF
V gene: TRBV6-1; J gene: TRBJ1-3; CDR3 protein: CASSYDTLGNTIYF
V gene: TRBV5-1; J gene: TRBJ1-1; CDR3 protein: CASSLGLNTEAFF
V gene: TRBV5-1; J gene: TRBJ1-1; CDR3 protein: CASSLTGPDKSTEAFF
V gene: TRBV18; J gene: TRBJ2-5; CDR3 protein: CASSPLGETQYF
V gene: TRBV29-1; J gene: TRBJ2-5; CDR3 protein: CSVVRGFETQYF
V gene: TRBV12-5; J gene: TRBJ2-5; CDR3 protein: CASGPAEETQYF
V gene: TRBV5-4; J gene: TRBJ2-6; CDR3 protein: CASSLELSGANVLTF
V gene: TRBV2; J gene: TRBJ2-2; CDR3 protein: CASSDLASTGELFF
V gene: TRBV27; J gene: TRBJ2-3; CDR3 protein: CASSPLPPTGPTDTQYF
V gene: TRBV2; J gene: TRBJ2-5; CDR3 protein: CASQTGTQRGETQYF
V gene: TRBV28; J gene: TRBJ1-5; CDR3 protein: CASTLSTPTGGLSNQPQHF
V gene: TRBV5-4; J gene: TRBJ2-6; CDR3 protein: CASSPSVGPSGANVLTF
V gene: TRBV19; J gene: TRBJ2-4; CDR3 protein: CASSTGPRGIQYF
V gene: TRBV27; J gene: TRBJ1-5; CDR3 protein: CASSFQDGQPQHF
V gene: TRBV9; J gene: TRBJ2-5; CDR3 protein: CASSSGVGAETQYF
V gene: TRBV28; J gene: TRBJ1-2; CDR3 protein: CASSPSNRASYGYTF
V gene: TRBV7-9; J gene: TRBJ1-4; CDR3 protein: CATFVTRQGASEKLFF
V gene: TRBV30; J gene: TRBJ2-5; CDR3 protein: CAWSVGLETQYF
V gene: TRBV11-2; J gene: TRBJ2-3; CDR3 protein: CASSLGLLDTQYF